Sequencing of this TCR beta chain was carried out in a study of blood T cell repertoires in COVID-19. The protocol was immunoSEQ multiplex PCR, while the TCRdb copy is restricted to in-frame clones and leaves out a portion. Altogether about 130,000 clones are present, around 80% being singletons, with the ten largest covering 1.9%. The sequencing sample was made of peripheral blood. The sequence derives from a man in his 70s with acute or convalescent COVID-19.

The CDR3 coding sequence is TGCGCCAGCAGCCAAGAGTTAGGGGCTTCACCCCTCCACTTT. It codes for CASSQELGASPLHF. The chain employs TRBV4-1 and TRBJ1-6, with a possible D match to TRBD1 (5 bases). Trimming took off 0 bases at V and 9 bases at J, with 9 bases between the two ends. Germline V CDR1 and CDR2: MGHRA, YSYEKL. The CDR3 totals 14 residues.